These T cell receptor beta chains were read from a single sample in a study of OX40 agonist ivuxolimab in advanced cancers. The protocol was immunoSEQ multiplex PCR, while the TCRdb copy is restricted to in-frame clones and leaves out a portion. The top ten hold about 12% of the sample, which has about 35,000 clones, approximately 84% seen once. Specimen: CD4+ or CD8+ T cells sorted from blood, collected in a trial of the OX40 agonist ivuxolimab. The receptors originated from an adult with an advanced solid tumor such as melanoma, head and neck, liver or kidney cancer. Both conserved end residues are part of each CDR3. The order of the fields is J gene, D gene, clone size, V gene, CDR3 protein, CDR3 DNA. A D gene is named only where the DNA matches it firmly. Rows may omit the clone size; those that give it use once, few, many or a size class.

J: TRBJ2-2; D: -; size: medium-sized; V: TRBV25-1; CDR3: CASSVPDWGGRTGELFF; DNA: TGTGCCAGCAGTGTCCCGGACTGGGGAGGTAGGACCGGGGAGCTGTTTTTT
J: TRBJ2-1; D: -; size: -; V: TRBV15; CDR3: CATSPSASSYNEQFF; DNA: TGTGCCACCAGTCCTAGCGCAAGCTCCTACAATGAGCAGTTCTTC
J: TRBJ1-1; D: TRBD1; size: -; V: TRBV30; CDR3: CASNPTGGNTEAFF; DNA: TGTGCCTCAAACCCGACAGGGGGAAACACTGAAGCTTTCTTT
J: TRBJ2-3; D: -; size: -; V: TRBV10-1; CDR3: CASTDRRLGTSTDTQYF; DNA: TGCGCCAGCACCGACCGACGATTGGGGACAAGCACAGATACGCAGTATTTT
J: TRBJ1-4; D: -; size: -; V: TRBV4-3; CDR3: CASSQDSSGTNEKLFF; DNA: TGCGCCAGCAGCCAAGATTCATCGGGAACTAATGAAAAACTGTTTTTT
J: TRBJ2-7; D: -; size: -; V: TRBV7-9; CDR3: CASSLAGEQYF; DNA: TGTGCCAGCAGCTTAGCGGGCGAGCAGTACTTC
J: TRBJ1-5; D: -; size: -; V: TRBV6-5; CDR3: CASRDSENQPQHF; DNA: TGTGCCAGCCGGGATTCAGAGAATCAGCCCCAGCATTTT
J: TRBJ1-1; D: TRBD1; size: -; V: TRBV19; CDR3: CASTVGQGLNTEAFF; DNA: TGTGCCAGTACCGTCGGACAGGGGCTCAACACTGAAGCTTTCTTT
J: TRBJ2-3; D: -; size: -; V: TRBV20-1; CDR3: CSASGDTQYF; DNA: TGCAGTGCTAGTGGAGATACGCAGTATTTT
J: TRBJ2-7; D: TRBD2; size: -; V: TRBV19; CDR3: CASSIGLGLAGELSYEQYF; DNA: TGTGCCAGTAGTATCGGACTCGGACTAGCGGGAGAATTGTCGTACGAGCAGTACTTC
J: TRBJ2-1; D: -; size: -; V: TRBV5-4; CDR3: CASSPTGPPLLGDEQFF; DNA: TGTGCCAGCAGCCCTACAGGCCCTCCTCTCTTGGGGGATGAGCAGTTCTTC
J: TRBJ2-1; D: TRBD2; size: few; V: TRBV4-2; CDR3: CASSQEGTSGLGDYNEQFF; DNA: TGTGCCAGCAGCCAAGAAGGGACTAGCGGACTCGGGGATTACAATGAGCAGTTCTTC
J: TRBJ2-2; D: -; size: once; V: TRBV28; CDR3: CASRDTGTTGELFF; DNA: TGTGCCAGCAGGGATACCGGGACAACCGGGGAGCTGTTTTTT
J: TRBJ2-7; D: TRBD1; size: -; V: TRBV27; CDR3: CASSLGTGFSYEQYF; DNA: TGTGCCAGCAGTTTGGGGACAGGTTTCTCCTACGAGCAGTACTTC
J: TRBJ2-1; D: -; size: -; V: TRBV19; CDR3: CASSSGTRGEGEQFF; DNA: TGTGCCAGTAGTTCAGGGACCAGGGGGGAGGGTGAGCAGTTCTTC
J: TRBJ1-1; D: -; size: -; V: TRBV4-3; CDR3: CASSLGRQSGTEAFF; DNA: TGCGCCAGCAGCCTTGGGCGACAGTCGGGCACTGAAGCTTTCTTT
J: TRBJ1-5; D: -; size: -; V: TRBV27; CDR3: CASSAGYSNQPQHF; DNA: TGTGCCTCTTCCGCAGGCTATAGCAATCAGCCCCAGCATTTT
J: TRBJ2-2; D: -; size: -; V: TRBV6-1; CDR3: CASTRGTVNTGELFF; DNA: TGTGCCAGCACACGGGGGACGGTGAACACCGGGGAGCTGTTTTTT
J: TRBJ1-2; D: -; size: medium-sized; V: TRBV6-1; CDR3: CASSEILMGGAKHYGYTF; DNA: TGTGCCAGCAGTGAAATCCTCATGGGGGGCGCTAAACACTATGGCTACACCTTC
J: TRBJ1-1; D: TRBD1; size: once; V: TRBV19; CDR3: CASSRTGVGTEAFF; DNA: TGTGCCAGTAGTCGGACAGGGGTGGGCACTGAAGCTTTCTTT
J: TRBJ2-3; D: TRBD1; size: -; V: TRBV18; CDR3: CASSPTRTQGAGTDTQYF; DNA: TGTGCCAGCTCACCCACCCGAACTCAGGGGGCTGGCACAGATACGCAGTATTTT
J: TRBJ1-2; D: TRBD1; size: -; V: TRBV5-6; CDR3: CASSPHRDRISYGYTF; DNA: TGTGCCAGCAGCCCGCATCGGGACAGGATCTCCTATGGCTACACCTTC
J: TRBJ2-5; D: -; size: -; V: TRBV27; CDR3: CASSLVARPKETQYF; DNA: TGTGCCAGCAGTTTAGTGGCCCGCCCAAAAGAGACCCAGTACTTC
J: TRBJ2-5; D: TRBD1; size: -; V: TRBV6-1; CDR3: CASSELGQGQETQYF; DNA: TGTGCCAGCAGTGAATTGGGACAGGGTCAAGAGACCCAGTACTTC
J: TRBJ2-1; D: TRBD2; size: -; V: TRBV5-6; CDR3: CASSWGLAGHNEQFF; DNA: TGTGCCAGCAGCTGGGGACTAGCGGGACACAATGAGCAGTTCTTC
J: TRBJ2-7; D: -; size: -; V: TRBV4-3; CDR3: CASSQEDGGYEQYF; DNA: TGCGCCAGCAGCCAAGAGGACGGCGGGTACGAGCAGTACTTC
J: TRBJ1-1; D: -; size: -; V: TRBV2; CDR3: CASSLGVNTEAFF; DNA: TGTGCCAGCAGCCTAGGGGTGAACACTGAAGCTTTCTTT
J: TRBJ2-1; D: TRBD1; size: -; V: TRBV10-2; CDR3: CASRDGQGNHEQFF; DNA: TGCGCCAGCAGGGACGGACAGGGGAATCATGAGCAGTTCTTC
J: TRBJ1-1; D: -; size: -; V: TRBV19; CDR3: CASSSQPGHWNTEAFF; DNA: TGTGCCAGTAGCTCTCAACCGGGACATTGGAACACTGAAGCTTTCTTT
J: TRBJ2-2; D: -; size: -; V: TRBV27; CDR3: CASSLGGATGELFF; DNA: TGTGCCAGCAGTTTAGGGGGGGCTACCGGGGAGCTGTTTTTT
J: TRBJ2-2; D: TRBD1; size: few; V: TRBV7-8; CDR3: CASSLKRDRGDTGELFF; DNA: TGTGCCAGCAGCCTGAAGCGGGACAGGGGAGACACCGGGGAGCTGTTTTTT
J: TRBJ2-7; D: TRBD1; size: -; V: TRBV28; CDR3: CASSFGQGVDEQYF; DNA: TGTGCCAGCAGTTTTGGTCAGGGGGTCGACGAGCAGTACTTC
J: TRBJ2-7; D: -; size: once; V: TRBV7-9; CDR3: CASHPLEGRVEQYF; DNA: TGTGCCAGCCACCCCCTGGAGGGGAGAGTCGAGCAGTACTTC
J: TRBJ2-1; D: -; size: -; V: TRBV13; CDR3: CASSLGRSTYNEQFF; DNA: TGTGCCAGCAGCTTAGGCAGGTCCACCTACAATGAGCAGTTCTTC
J: TRBJ1-6; D: TRBD1; size: -; V: TRBV27; CDR3: CASSRQGASSPLHF; DNA: TGTGCCAGCAGTCGACAGGGGGCAAGTTCACCCCTCCACTTT
J: TRBJ1-5; D: -; size: -; V: TRBV7-9; CDR3: CASSLGQVDSNQPQHF; DNA: TGTGCCAGCAGCTTAGGACAGGTTGATTCCAATCAGCCCCAGCATTTT
J: TRBJ2-5; D: -; size: -; V: TRBV7-9; CDR3: CASSLSGEDQETQYF; DNA: TGTGCCAGCAGCTTATCCGGGGAGGACCAAGAGACCCAGTACTTC
J: TRBJ1-5; D: -; size: -; V: TRBV28; CDR3: CASSFPRGDYSNQPQHF; DNA: TGTGCCAGCAGTTTTCCTCGGGGGGACTATAGCAATCAGCCCCAGCATTTT
J: TRBJ2-3; D: -; size: once; V: TRBV11-1; CDR3: CASSLTVTEDTQYF; DNA: TGTGCCAGCAGCTTAACGGTAACAGAAGATACGCAGTATTTT
J: TRBJ2-7; D: -; size: few; V: TRBV30; CDR3: CAWSVGGSTYEQYF; DNA: TGTGCCTGGAGTGTCGGTGGATCCACCTACGAGCAGTACTTC
J: TRBJ1-6; D: -; size: -; V: TRBV2; CDR3: CASSEDNSPLHF; DNA: TGTGCCAGCAGTGAGGATAATTCACCCCTCCACTTT
J: TRBJ2-4; D: -; size: -; V: TRBV27; CDR3: CASSLSMVGSGQYF; DNA: TGTGCCAGCAGTTTATCGATGGTAGGGTCCGGTCAGTACTTC
J: TRBJ2-7; D: -; size: -; V: TRBV7-2; CDR3: CASSSGGGGHYEQYF; DNA: TGTGCCAGCAGCTCCGGGGGAGGGGGGCACTACGAGCAGTACTTC
J: TRBJ1-5; D: -; size: -; V: TRBV7-9; CDR3: CASSLTGFNQPQHF; DNA: TGTGCCAGCAGCTTGACTGGTTTCAATCAGCCCCAGCATTTT
J: TRBJ1-1; D: TRBD1; size: -; V: TRBV29-1; CDR3: CSVRQGDTEAFF; DNA: TGCAGCGTTAGGCAGGGGGACACTGAAGCTTTCTTT
J: TRBJ2-7; D: -; size: -; V: TRBV2; CDR3: CASSVGFDSYEQYF; DNA: TGTGCCAGCAGTGTTGGCTTCGACTCCTACGAGCAGTACTTC
J: TRBJ2-7; D: -; size: few; V: TRBV7-9; CDR3: CASSSMSSYEQYF; DNA: TGTGCCAGCAGCTCGATGAGCTCCTACGAGCAGTACTTC
J: TRBJ2-3; D: TRBD2; size: -; V: TRBV4-1; CDR3: CASSHVEVPGSGRDTQYF; DNA: TGCGCCAGCAGCCATGTGGAGGTCCCGGGTAGCGGGAGAGATACGCAGTATTTT
J: TRBJ2-1; D: -; size: -; V: TRBV19; CDR3: CASMVQALGEQFF; DNA: TGTGCCAGTATGGTCCAGGCTTTGGGTGAGCAGTTCTTC
J: TRBJ2-5; D: TRBD1; size: -; V: TRBV27; CDR3: CASSWTGNQETQYF; DNA: TGTGCCAGCAGTTGGACAGGGAACCAAGAGACCCAGTACTTC
J: TRBJ2-1; D: -; size: -; V: TRBV19; CDR3: CASSTYAGSYNEQFF; DNA: TGTGCCAGTAGTACCTACGCAGGGTCCTACAATGAGCAGTTCTTC
J: TRBJ2-3; D: TRBD1; size: -; V: TRBV7-9; CDR3: CASSPGQGATDTQYF; DNA: TGTGCCAGCAGCCCGGGACAGGGGGCGACAGATACGCAGTATTTT
J: TRBJ2-7; D: -; size: -; V: TRBV7-2; CDR3: CASSLGVEQYF; DNA: TGTGCCAGCAGCCTGGGGGTCGAGCAGTACTTC